This entry lists 8 T cell receptor beta chains sequenced from one sample in a study of blood T cell repertoires in COVID-19. Profiled with immunoSEQ multiplex PCR; TCRdb holds only in-frame clones, not every one. The sample yields about 200,000 clones, around 88% seen once. The sample comprised PBMCs or T cells enriched from blood (not recorded which). These receptors all come from a man aged 35 to 55 with acute COVID-19.

For the CDR3, the DNA is TGTGCCAGCACCCAGGGGGCGATGGAGCTGTTTTTT. Translation: CASTQGAMELFF. The chain employs TRBV2 and TRBJ2-2; TRBD1 agrees at 8 bases. Per germline, CDR1 SNHLY and CDR2 FYNNEI. V shed 7 bases and J 10 bases; nucleotides not matched to a gene: 5. The CDR3 is 12 residues long.

The chain links TRBV7-9 to TRBJ1-2, with D perhaps TRBD1 (6 bases). Trimming removed 6 bases from V and 0 bases from J, with 14 bases in between. This CDR3 has 15 residues. In germline, CDR1 is SEHNR, CDR2 FQNEAQ (reference sequence). This CDR3 reads CASRITRGSNYGYTF. CDR3 DNA: TGTGCCAGCAGAATCACCAGGGGATCTAACTATGGCTACACCTTC.

The gene calls are TRBV6-5 and TRBJ1-6, with 7 nucleotides matching TRBD1. The trim removed 0 bases at V and 11 bases at J, leaving 10 bases unmatched. CDR3 size: 16 residues. Germline loops: CDR1 MNHEY, CDR2 SVGAGI. Written as DNA, the CDR3 is TGTGCCAGCAGTTACTCGGCGCAGGGGGAATCTCCACCCCTCCACTTT. It codes for CASSYSAQGESPPLHF.

The chain carries TRBV19 and TRBJ2-3, with a tentative D call TRBD2 (6 bases). Germline V lookup: CDR1 LNHDA, CDR2 SQIVND (reference sequence). Trimming stripped 5 bases from V and 0 bases from J, with 12 bases between. The CDR3 totals 15 residues. CDR3 DNA sequence: TGTGCCAGTAGTTCCCGGGACTTAAGCACAGATACGCAGTATTTT. Translating gives CASSSRDLSTDTQYF.

This clone was observed a handful of times. The rearrangement links TRBV7-3 to TRBJ2-7; the D gene is possibly TRBD2 (6 bases). Between the trimmed V and J ends, which lost 4 bases and 7 bases, there was a span of 14 bases. This CDR3 contains 13 residues. CDR1 is SGHTA and CDR2 is FQGTGA in the germline V gene. The CDR3 is CASSSKARGEQYF. CDR3 nucleotide sequence: TGTGCCAGCAGCTCAAAAGCCCGGGGGGAGCAGTACTTC.

This clone was counted a single time. DNA for the CDR3: TGTGCCAGCAGCTTAAACAGGGACGAGCAGTACTTC. It codes for CASSLNRDEQYF. The V call is TRBV7-9, the J call TRBJ2-7; perhaps TRBD1 as D (6 bases). With 2 bases removed from V and 5 bases from J, the gap between germline ends came to 7 bases. Germline CDR1 reads SEHNR; CDR2 reads FQNEAQ (reference sequence). The length of the CDR3 is 12 residues.

This chain links TRBV9 with TRBJ2-5, with unresolved D. V lost 0 bases, J lost 3 bases, and 6 bases lay in between. Germline V gene lookup returns CDR1 SGDLS and CDR2 YYNGEE. CDR3 length: 13 amino acids. The CDR3 sequence is CASSVGPEETQYF. CDR3 nucleotide sequence: TGTGCCAGCAGCGTAGGTCCAGAAGAGACCCAGTACTTC. Complete variable domain (other parts from reference TRBV9 and TRBJ2-5): DSGVTQTPKHLITATGQRVTLRCSPRSGDLSVYWYQQSLDQGLQFLIQYYNGEERAKGNILERFSAQQFPDLHSELNLSSLELGDSALYFCASSVGPEETQYFGPGTRLLVL.

The V gene is TRBV7-3, the J gene TRBJ2-1; D is possibly TRBD2 (5 bases). The CDR3 loop spans 13 amino acids. V gave up 4 bases and J gave up 6 bases, with 10 bases separating them. Germline loops: CDR1 SGHTA, CDR2 FQGTGA. The CDR3 DNA reads as TGTGCCAGCAGCTCCAGCGGTCCCAATGAGCAGTTCTTC. This sequence encodes CASSSSGPNEQFF.